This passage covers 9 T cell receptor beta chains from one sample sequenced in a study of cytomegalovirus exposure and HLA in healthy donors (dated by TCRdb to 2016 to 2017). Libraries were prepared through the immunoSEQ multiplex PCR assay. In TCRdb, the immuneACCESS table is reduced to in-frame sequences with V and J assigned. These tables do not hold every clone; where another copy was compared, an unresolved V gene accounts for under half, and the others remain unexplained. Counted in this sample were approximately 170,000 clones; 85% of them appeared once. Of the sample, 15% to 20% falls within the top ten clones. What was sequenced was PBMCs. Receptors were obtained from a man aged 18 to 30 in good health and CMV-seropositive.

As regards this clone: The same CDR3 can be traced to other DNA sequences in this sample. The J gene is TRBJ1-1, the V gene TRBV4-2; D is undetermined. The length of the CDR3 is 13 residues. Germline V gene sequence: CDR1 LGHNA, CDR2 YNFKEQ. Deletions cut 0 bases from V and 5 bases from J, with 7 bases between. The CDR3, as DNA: TGTGCCAGCAGCCAAGATCGGGGAACTGAAGCTTTCTTT. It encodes CASSQDRGTEAFF.

Here the CDR3 DNA reads TGCGCCAGCAGCTTGGAGAGGGGAGGCGTGAATGGCTACACCTTC. Encoded protein: CASSLERGGVNGYTF. The rearrangement uses TRBV5-1 and TRBJ1-2, with D possibly TRBD1 on 5 matching bases. This CDR3 is 15 amino acids long. Germline V gene lookup returns CDR1 SGHRS and CDR2 YFSETQ. Trimming stripped 0 bases from V and 6 bases from J, with 15 bases between.

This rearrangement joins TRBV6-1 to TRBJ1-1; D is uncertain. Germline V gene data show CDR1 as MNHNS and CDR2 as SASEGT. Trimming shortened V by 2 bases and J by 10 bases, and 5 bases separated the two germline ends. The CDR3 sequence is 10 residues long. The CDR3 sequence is CASSEILAFF. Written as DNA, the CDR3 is TGTGCCAGCAGTGAAATCTTAGCTTTCTTT.

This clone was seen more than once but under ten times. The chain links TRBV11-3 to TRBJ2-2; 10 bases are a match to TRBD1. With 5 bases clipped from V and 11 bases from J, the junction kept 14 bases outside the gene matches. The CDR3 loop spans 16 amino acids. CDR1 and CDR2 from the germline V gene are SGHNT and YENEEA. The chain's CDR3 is CASSGSQGQGFGELFF. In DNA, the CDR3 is TGTGCCAGCAGCGGCAGCCAGGGACAGGGGTTCGGCGAGCTGTTTTTT.

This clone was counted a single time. Here the CDR3 reads CASSSRQGAYGGYTF. CDR3 sequence (DNA): TGTGCCAGCAGTTCCCGACAGGGGGCCTACGGAGGCTACACCTTC. The rearrangement joins TRBV6-5 to TRBJ1-2; 10 positions match TRBD1. V lost 4 bases and J lost 8; bases outside the gene matches: 10. Germline assignment: CDR1 MNHEY and CDR2 SVGAGI. The CDR3 consists of 15 residues.

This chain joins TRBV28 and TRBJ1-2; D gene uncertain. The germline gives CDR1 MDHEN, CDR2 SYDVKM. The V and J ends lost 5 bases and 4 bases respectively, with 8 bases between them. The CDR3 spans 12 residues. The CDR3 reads CASSPSSYGYTF. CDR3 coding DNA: TGTGCCAGCAGTCCCTCCTCCTATGGCTACACCTTC.

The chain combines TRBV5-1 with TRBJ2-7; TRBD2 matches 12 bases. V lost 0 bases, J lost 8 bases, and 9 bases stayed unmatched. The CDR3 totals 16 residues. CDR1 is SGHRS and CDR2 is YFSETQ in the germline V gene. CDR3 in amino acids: CASSLGLAGETVKQYF. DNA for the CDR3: TGCGCCAGCAGCTTGGGACTAGCGGGAGAGACGGTTAAGCAGTACTTC. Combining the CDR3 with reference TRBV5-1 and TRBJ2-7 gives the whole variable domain KAGVTQTPRYLIKTRGQQVTLSCSPISGHRSVSWYQQTPGQGLQFLFEYFSETQRNKGNFPGRFSGRQFSNSRSEMNVSTLELGDSALYLCASSLGLAGETVKQYFGPGTRLTVT.

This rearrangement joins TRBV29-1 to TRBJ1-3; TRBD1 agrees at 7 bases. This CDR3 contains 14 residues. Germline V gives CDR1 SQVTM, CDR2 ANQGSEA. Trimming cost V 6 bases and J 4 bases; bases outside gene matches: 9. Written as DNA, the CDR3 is TGCAGCGTCATACCGCAGGGGGACGGAAACACCATATATTTT. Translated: CSVIPQGDGNTIYF.

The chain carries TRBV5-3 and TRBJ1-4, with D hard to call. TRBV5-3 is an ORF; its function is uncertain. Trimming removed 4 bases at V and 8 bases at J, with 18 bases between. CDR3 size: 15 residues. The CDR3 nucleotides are TGTGCCAGAAGCCCTAGAGGAACGGAGGGAGAAAAACTGTTTTTT. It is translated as CARSPRGTEGEKLFF.